The 29 T cell receptor beta chains below all came from one sample that was sequenced in a study of blood T cell repertoires in COVID-19. Generated by immunoSEQ multiplex PCR, the TCRdb table keeps only in-frame clones and is missing some. Here the sample spans some 140,000 clones, about 85% being singletons. Sequenced: peripheral blood. The receptors here all came from a man aged 55 to 70 with COVID-19, enrolled during active disease.

The V call is TRBV4-3, the J call TRBJ1-1, with D possibly being TRBD1 (5 bases). Germline assignment: CDR1 LGHNA and CDR2 YSLEER. V lost 6 bases to trimming and J lost 1 base, with 9 bases between them. This CDR3 has 13 amino acids. In nucleotides, the CDR3 is TGCGCCAGCAGGGGGCAGGGGAACACTGAAGCTTTCTTT. It encodes CASRGQGNTEAFF.

The chain combines TRBV10-3 with TRBJ2-2; D remains unclear. V was shortened by 0 bases and J by 4 bases, with 15 bases between the two germline ends. Looked up from germline, CDR1 is ENHRY and CDR2 is SYGVKD. The CDR3 covers 17 residues. DNA for the CDR3: TGTGCCATCAGTGAGTCGGATATTCAACAGATCACCGGGGAGCTGTTTTTT. It translates to CAISESDIQQITGELFF.

V usage is TRBV7-2 and J usage is TRBJ2-3; 9 bases match TRBD1. Germline trimming cut 1 base from V and 5 bases from J; bases unmatched to any gene: 7. CDR3 length equals 16 residues. From germline, CDR1 is SGHTA and CDR2 FQGNSA. Written as DNA, the CDR3 is TGTGCCAGCAGCTTAGTTGGACAGGGGTTTTTAGATACGCAGTATTTT. Its protein product is CASSLVGQGFLDTQYF.

CDR3 coding DNA: TGTGCCACCTATGACCCCACAGGGGAACCTACCTATGGCTACACCTTC. Its protein is CATYDPTGEPTYGYTF. This sequence joins TRBV11-2 and TRBJ1-2, with 7 bases identical to TRBD1. Germline values: CDR1 SGHAT, CDR2 FQNNGV. The length of the CDR3 is 16 residues. The trim removed 10 bases at V and 4 bases at J, leaving 18 bases unmatched.

The chain recombines TRBV24-1 with TRBJ2-1; tentatively, D is TRBD1 (6 bases). V was shortened by 4 bases and J by 9 bases, with 18 bases between the two germline ends. CDR1 and CDR2 (germline): KGHDR, SFDVKD. This CDR3 spans 15 amino acids. For the CDR3, the DNA is TGTGCCACCAGTGACCCCACAGGGCCGTACGGTGAGCAGTTCTTC. Translating it yields CATSDPTGPYGEQFF.

Only a few counts were recorded for this clone. Other DNA sequences in this specimen translate into the identical CDR3. The CDR3 DNA is TGTGCCAGCAGCTCACAGTCGAACACTGAAGCTTTCTTT. It is translated as CASSSQSNTEAFF. The V and J genes are TRBV7-9 and TRBJ1-1, with D hard to call. Deletions cut 4 bases from V and 1 base from J, with 7 bases between. The CDR3 has 13 amino acids. Germline CDR1 and CDR2: SEHNR and FQNEAQ (reference sequence). The entire variable domain, with the rest obtained from reference TRBV7-9 and TRBJ1-1, is as follows: DTGVSQNPRHKITKRGQNVTFRCDPISEHNRLYWYRQTLGQGPEFLTYFQNEAQLEKSRLLSDRFSAERPKGSFSTLEIQRTEQGDSAMYLCASSSQSNTEAFFGQGTRLTVV.

The rearrangement joins TRBV6-6 to TRBJ1-2; the match to TRBD1 covers 7 bases. From germline, CDR1 is MNHNY and CDR2 SVGAGI (reference sequence). After removal of 7 bases from V and 8 bases from J, the junction contained 10 bases not matched to a gene. CDR3 length: 13 residues. This CDR3 is CASNPEGASGYTF. In DNA, the CDR3 is TGTGCCAGCAACCCCGAGGGGGCCAGCGGCTACACCTTC.

In this sample, this clone turned up once. V usage is TRBV11-3 and J usage is TRBJ1-1, with D unresolved. The CDR3 totals 16 residues. Trimming took off 6 bases at V and 1 base at J, with 18 bases between the two ends. Germline V gives CDR1 SGHNT, CDR2 YENEEA. The CDR3 DNA is TGTGCCAGCAGTGGAGGAACGGGCAACCCGAACACTGAAGCTTTCTTT. Residues: CASSGGTGNPNTEAFF.

The chain carries TRBV5-1 and TRBJ2-7; a weak D match, TRBD2 (6 bases). Looked up from germline, CDR1 is SGHRS and CDR2 is YFSETQ. Trimming shortened V by 5 bases and J by 5 bases, and 20 bases separated the two germline ends. CDR3 size: 15 residues. CDR3 bases: TGCGCCAGCAGTTACCCTAATATGGAGGGCCACGAGCAGTACTTC. It is translated as CASSYPNMEGHEQYF.

V and J are TRBV18 and TRBJ2-2; 11 nucleotides match TRBD2. Looked up from germline, CDR1 is KGHSH and CDR2 is LQKENI. The junction had 5 bases not matched to a gene; V was cut back by 0 bases and J by 2 bases. The CDR3 loop spans 18 amino acids. CDR3 coding DNA: TGTGCCAGCTCACCACCTGGGACTAGCGGAACTAACACCGGGGAGCTGTTTTTT. It codes for CASSPPGTSGTNTGELFF.

The chain combines TRBV30 with TRBJ1-1; no reliable D call. Germline V CDR1 and CDR2: GTSNPN, SVGIG (reference sequence). V was cut by 1 base and J by 0 bases, with 6 bases left in between. CDR3 length equals 13 residues. CDR3 in DNA: TGTGCCTGGAGTGGCGTAATGAACACTGAAGCTTTCTTT. It is translated as CAWSGVMNTEAFF.

The genes are TRBV12-5 and TRBJ1-4, with a possible D match to TRBD1 (5 bases). Germline CDR1 LGHNT, CDR2 FRNRAP. V was pared by 4 bases and J by 5 bases, with 14 bases between. The CDR3 runs 15 residues. CDR3 loop: CASGWGLVENEKLFF. The CDR3 DNA reads TGTGCTAGTGGTTGGGGCCTTGTAGAGAATGAAAAACTGTTTTTT.

CDR3: CASSLGGVTGAGRGYTF. The CDR3 nucleotides read TGTGCCAGCAGTTTGGGGGGGGTAACAGGTGCTGGTAGGGGCTACACCTTC. The rearrangement links TRBV28 to TRBJ1-2, with D tentatively TRBD1 (5 bases). The ends were cut back, 3 bases at V and 8 bases at J, with 25 bases in the middle. Germline CDR1 is MDHEN and CDR2 is SYDVKM. CDR3 size: 17 residues.

The chain couples TRBV28 to TRBJ1-6, with D possibly matching TRBD1 (6 bases). CDR3 size: 14 residues. The V gene lost 6 bases and the J gene lost 6 bases, with 12 bases spanning the gap. CDR1 and CDR2 from the germline V gene are MDHEN and SYDVKM. The CDR3 DNA follows: TGTGCCAGCAGCAACAGGGAATCTAATTCACCCCTCCACTTT. It codes for CASSNRESNSPLHF.

Only one count was recorded for this clone. This chain links TRBV19 with TRBJ2-7; D might be TRBD2 (6 bases). The CDR3 covers 15 residues. Trimming pared 5 bases from V and 0 bases from J, leaving 14 bases between. Germline V gives CDR1 LNHDA, CDR2 SQIVND (reference sequence). CDR3 loop: CASSGGTYSSYEQYF. The CDR3, as DNA: TGTGCCAGTAGTGGAGGGACTTACAGCTCCTACGAGCAGTACTTC.

V is TRBV2 and J is TRBJ1-1, with TRBD1 as a possible D gene (6 bases). The CDR3 length is 14 residues. Per the germline V gene, CDR1 is SNHLY and CDR2 is FYNNEI. Trimming left V 6 bases short and J 3 bases short, with 14 bases between. This CDR3 reads CASSPTGLDTEAFF. CDR3 coding DNA: TGTGCCAGCAGCCCCACAGGGCTGGACACTGAAGCTTTCTTT.

This clone was observed once. The CDR3: CASSSTGSSYEQYF. CDR3 bases: TGTGCCAGCAGCTCCACAGGGAGCTCCTACGAGCAGTACTTC. V is TRBV7-2 and J is TRBJ2-7, with D perhaps TRBD1 (6 bases). The V and J ends lost 4 bases and 0 bases respectively, with 10 bases between them. The germline V gene has CDR1 SGHTA and CDR2 FQGNSA. CDR3 length equals 14 residues.

The chain has TRBV12-3 or TRBV12-4 and TRBJ2-1; 9 bases are shared with TRBD1. V shed 8 bases and J 4 bases; nucleotides not matched to a gene: 3. This CDR3 is 13 amino acids long. The CDR3 DNA reads TGTGCCAGCGGACAGGGGAGGTACAATGAGCAGTTCTTC. It specifies CASGQGRYNEQFF.

V usage is TRBV3-1 (or the pseudogene TRBV3-2) and J usage is TRBJ2-2; 9 bases line up with TRBD2. This CDR3 has 14 amino acids. V was clipped by 7 bases and J by 3 bases; unmatched bases: 3. Germline CDR1 is LGHDT and CDR2 is YNNKEL (reference sequence). The CDR3 spells CASTRLADTGELFF. In DNA form, the CDR3 reads TGTGCCAGCACGCGACTAGCGGACACCGGGGAGCTGTTTTTT.

The chain combines TRBV28 with TRBJ2-7; 9 nucleotides agree with TRBD1. V dropped 8 bases and J dropped 7; count of bases not matched to a gene: 12. The CDR3 covers 14 residues. Germline V lookup: CDR1 MDHEN, CDR2 SYDVKM. CDR3 sequence reads: CASGENRGREEQYF. CDR3 nucleotides: TGTGCCAGCGGCGAAAACAGGGGGCGAGAGGAGCAGTACTTC.

The CDR3 region is CASSFMERYEQYF. The CDR3 nucleotides are TGTGCCAGCAGCTTTATGGAGCGCTACGAGCAGTACTTC. This chain links TRBV5-6 with TRBJ2-7; D remains ambiguous. The V gene's germline CDR1 is SGHDT and CDR2 YYEEEE. The germline V and J ends were trimmed by 2 bases and 3 bases, with 9 bases remaining between them. This CDR3 spans 13 amino acids.

This clone was seen only once. The chain links TRBV4-3 to TRBJ2-7; 7 bases agree with TRBD2. The CDR3 is 18 residues long. Looked up from germline, CDR1 is LGHNA and CDR2 is YSLEER. V lost 0 bases, J lost 2 bases, and 13 bases stayed unmatched. The chain's CDR3 is CASSQEIRSGGLPYEQYF. The CDR3 DNA sequence: TGCGCCAGCAGCCAAGAAATCAGGTCCGGGGGACTACCCTACGAGCAGTACTTC.

The chain has TRBV19 and TRBJ1-2, with a possible D match to TRBD1 (6 bases). The germline V gene has CDR1 LNHDA and CDR2 SQIVND (reference sequence). There are 15 residues in the CDR3. Between the trimmed V and J ends, which lost 4 bases and 3 bases, there was a span of 15 bases. Here the CDR3 reads CASSTTGRGHYGYTF. The CDR3, as DNA: TGTGCCAGTAGTACCACCGGCAGGGGTCACTATGGCTACACCTTC.

This clone was counted between two and nine times. V and J are TRBV29-1 and TRBJ2-7; D might be TRBD1 (5 bases). The CDR3 consists of 14 residues. Trimming shortened V by 3 bases and J by 1 base, and 13 bases separated the two germline ends. Germline CDR1 and CDR2: SQVTM and ANQGSEA. In nucleotides, the CDR3 is TGCAGCGTTGAGGTCCAGGGATTATCCTACGAGCAGTACTTC. This encodes CSVEVQGLSYEQYF.

The rearrangement uses TRBV25-1 and TRBJ1-2; 7 bases fit TRBD1. The CDR3 has 13 residues. Germline lookup yields CDR1 MGHDK and CDR2 SYGVNS. V shed 1 base and J 6 bases; nucleotides not matched to a gene: 2. CDR3 bases: TGTGCCAGCAGTGAATGGACAGGAAATGGCTACACCTTC. This gives the protein CASSEWTGNGYTF.

V usage is TRBV7-2 and J usage is TRBJ2-5; 10 bases line up with TRBD2. The CDR3 loop spans 14 amino acids. CDR1 and CDR2 (germline): SGHTA, FQGNSA. After removal of 5 bases from V and 5 bases from J, the junction contained 5 bases not matched to a gene. The CDR3 DNA reads TGTGCCAGCAGCGGCCCTAGCGGGAGTGAGACCCAGTACTTC. Residues: CASSGPSGSETQYF.

J is TRBJ1-5 and V is TRBV6-5; 10 bases fit TRBD1. The germline gives CDR1 MNHEY, CDR2 SVGAGI. The CDR3 has 15 residues. Losses at the gene ends were 7 bases for V and 9 bases for J; bases not matched to a gene: 12. CDR3 loop: CASTPMGTGVGPQHF. Here the CDR3 DNA reads TGTGCCAGCACCCCAATGGGGACAGGGGTCGGGCCCCAGCATTTT.

The rearrangement joins TRBV3-1 (or the pseudogene TRBV3-2) to TRBJ1-6; a possible D gene is TRBD1 (5 bases). The CDR3 covers 14 residues. Germline loops: CDR1 LGHDT, CDR2 YNNKEL (reference sequence). V was shortened by 1 base and J by 9 bases, with 10 bases between the two germline ends. Written as DNA, the CDR3 is TGTGCCAGCAGCCAAGTATCGGGGGGTTCACCCCTCCACTTT. Encoded protein: CASSQVSGGSPLHF.

V usage is TRBV25-1 and J usage is TRBJ1-1, with 10 bases fitting TRBD1. The trim removed 4 bases at V and 5 bases at J, leaving 7 bases unmatched. CDR1 and CDR2 from the germline V gene are MGHDK and SYGVNS. The CDR3 is 15 residues long. CDR3 in amino acids: CASSGQGAGVTEAFF. The CDR3 bases are TGTGCCAGCAGTGGACAGGGGGCTGGAGTGACTGAAGCTTTCTTT.